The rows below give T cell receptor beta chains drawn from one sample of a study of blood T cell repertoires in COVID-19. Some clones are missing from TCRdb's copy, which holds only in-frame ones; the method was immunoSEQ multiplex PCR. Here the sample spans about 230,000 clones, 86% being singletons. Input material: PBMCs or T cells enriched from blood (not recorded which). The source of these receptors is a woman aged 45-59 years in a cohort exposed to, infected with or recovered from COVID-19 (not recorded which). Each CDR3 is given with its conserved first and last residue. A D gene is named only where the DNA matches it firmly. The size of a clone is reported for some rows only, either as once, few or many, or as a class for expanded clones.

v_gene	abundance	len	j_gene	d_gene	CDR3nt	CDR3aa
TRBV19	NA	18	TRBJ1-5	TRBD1	TGTGCCAGTAGTATAGAATACAGGGGATTGGGTAGCAATCAGCCCCAGCATTTT	CASSIEYRGLGSNQPQHF
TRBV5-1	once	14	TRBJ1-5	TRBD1	TGCGCCAGCAGTTCTAGCAGGGGGCCTCAGCCCCAGCATTTT	CASSSSRGPQPQHF
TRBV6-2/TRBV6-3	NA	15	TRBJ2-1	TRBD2	TGTGCCAGCAGCCCGGGACTAGCGGGGGGGCGGCGGCAGTTCTTC	CASSPGLAGGRRQFF
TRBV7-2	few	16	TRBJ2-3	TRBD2	TGTGCCAGCAGCCTGGGACTAGCGGGGGGTGCAGATACGCAGTATTTT	CASSLGLAGGADTQYF
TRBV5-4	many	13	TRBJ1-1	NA	TGTGCCAGCAGCTGGACAGTGAACACTGAAGCTTTCTTT	CASSWTVNTEAFF
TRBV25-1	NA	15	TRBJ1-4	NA	TGTGCCAGCAGTTTATCGGGGGCAACTAATGAAAAACTGTTTTTT	CASSLSGATNEKLFF
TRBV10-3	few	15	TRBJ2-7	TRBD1	TGTGCCATCAAAAGAGGGGAGACAGGGAGCTACGAGCAGTACTTC	CAIKRGETGSYEQYF
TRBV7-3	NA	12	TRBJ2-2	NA	TGTGCCAGCAGCTTACGTGTTGGGGAGCTGTTTTTT	CASSLRVGELFF
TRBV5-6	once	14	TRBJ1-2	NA	TGTGCCAGCAGCTTGGTCCTGGGGCGGAGAGGCTACACCTTC	CASSLVLGRRGYTF
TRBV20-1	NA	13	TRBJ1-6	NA	TGCAGTGCTAGTCTGGGGCGTGATTCACCCCTCCACTTT	CSASLGRDSPLHF
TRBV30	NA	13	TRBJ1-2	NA	TGTGCCTGGAGTCTTCAGAATGACTATGGCTACACCTTC	CAWSLQNDYGYTF
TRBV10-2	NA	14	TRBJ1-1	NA	TGCGCCAGCAGTGTGCGCCCTGAGGGGGCTGAAGCTTTCTTT	CASSVRPEGAEAFF
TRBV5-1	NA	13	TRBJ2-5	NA	TGCGCCAGCCGAGAGGGAGCCCAAGAGACCCAGTACTTC	CASREGAQETQYF
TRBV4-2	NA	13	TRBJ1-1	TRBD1	TGTGCCAGCAGCCAAAACAGGGGATTCGAAGCTTTCTTT	CASSQNRGFEAFF
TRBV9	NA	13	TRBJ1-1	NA	TGTGCCAGCAGGCGGGACGAAAACACTGAAGCTTTCTTT	CASRRDENTEAFF
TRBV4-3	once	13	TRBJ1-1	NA	TGCGCCAGCAGCCAAGATCGGGGCACTGAAGCTTTCTTT	CASSQDRGTEAFF
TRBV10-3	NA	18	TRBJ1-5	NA	TGTGCCATCAGTGAGCCGAGGGGAGGGGCGCCGGGCAATCAGCCCCAGCATTTT	CAISEPRGGAPGNQPQHF
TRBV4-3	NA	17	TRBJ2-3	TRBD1	TGCGCCAGCAGCCAATCCCCCCGACAGGGGGCACATGGAACGAGGTATTTT	CASSQSPRQGAHGTRYF
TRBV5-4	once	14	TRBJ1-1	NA	TGTGCCAGCAGCCAGGACAGCACCAACACTGAAGCTTTCTTT	CASSQDSTNTEAFF
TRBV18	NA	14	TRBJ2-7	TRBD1	TGTGCCAGCTCACCAAACTGGGACAGTTACGAGCAGTACTTC	CASSPNWDSYEQYF
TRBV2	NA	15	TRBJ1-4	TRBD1	TGTGCCAGCAGATCTTTCCAGGCAGGGGGGGAAAAACTGTTTTTT	CASRSFQAGGEKLFF
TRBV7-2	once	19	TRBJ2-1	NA	TGTGCCAGCAGATATAGAGGTTTTGGGTTGACGAGCTCCTACAATGAGCAGTTCTTC	CASRYRGFGLTSSYNEQFF
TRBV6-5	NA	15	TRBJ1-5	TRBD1	TGTGCCAGCAGTCCGGGTGGACAGGGGAATCAGCCCCAGCATTTT	CASSPGGQGNQPQHF
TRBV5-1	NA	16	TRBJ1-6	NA	TGCGCCAGCAGCATTCACCGGACTGTCGATAGCTCACCCCTCCACTTT	CASSIHRTVDSSPLHF
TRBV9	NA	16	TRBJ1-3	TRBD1	TGTGCCAGCAGCGCCGGGACAGTCCTCTCTGGAAACACCATATATTTT	CASSAGTVLSGNTIYF
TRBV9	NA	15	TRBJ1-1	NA	TGTGCCAGCAGCGCAGAACCCTGGGGGGACACTGAAGCTTTCTTT	CASSAEPWGDTEAFF
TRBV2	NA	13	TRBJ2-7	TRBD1	TGTGCCAGCAGTCGGGACAGCCGATACGAGCAGTACTTC	CASSRDSRYEQYF
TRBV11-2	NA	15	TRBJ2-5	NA	TGTGCCAGCAGCGTTACGACTACTGGGAGGGAGACCCAGTACTTC	CASSVTTTGRETQYF
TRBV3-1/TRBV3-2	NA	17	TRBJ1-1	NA	TGTGCCAGCAGCCGCCGCCCCCCCAGGCCCAGGAACACTGAAGCTTTCTTT	CASSRRPPRPRNTEAFF
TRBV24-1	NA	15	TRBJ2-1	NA	TGTGCCACCAGTGATTTGCCTGGCCCCTACAATGAGCAGTTCTTC	CATSDLPGPYNEQFF
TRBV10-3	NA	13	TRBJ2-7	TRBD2	TGTGCCACGGGGACTAGCGAATCCTACGAGCAGTACTTC	CATGTSESYEQYF